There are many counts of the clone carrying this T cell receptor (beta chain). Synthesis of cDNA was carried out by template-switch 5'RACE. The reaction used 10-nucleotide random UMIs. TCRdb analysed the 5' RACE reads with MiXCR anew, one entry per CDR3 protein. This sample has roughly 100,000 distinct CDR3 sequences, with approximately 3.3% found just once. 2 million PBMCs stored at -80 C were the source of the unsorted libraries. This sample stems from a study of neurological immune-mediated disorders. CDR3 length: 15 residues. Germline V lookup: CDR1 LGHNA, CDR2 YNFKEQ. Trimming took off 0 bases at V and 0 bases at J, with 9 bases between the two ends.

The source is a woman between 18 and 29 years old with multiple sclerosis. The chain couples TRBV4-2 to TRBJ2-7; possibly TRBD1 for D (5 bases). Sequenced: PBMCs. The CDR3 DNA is TGTGCCAGCAGCCAAGAGGGGCAGACCTCCTACGAGCAGTACTTC. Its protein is CASSQEGQTSYEQYF.